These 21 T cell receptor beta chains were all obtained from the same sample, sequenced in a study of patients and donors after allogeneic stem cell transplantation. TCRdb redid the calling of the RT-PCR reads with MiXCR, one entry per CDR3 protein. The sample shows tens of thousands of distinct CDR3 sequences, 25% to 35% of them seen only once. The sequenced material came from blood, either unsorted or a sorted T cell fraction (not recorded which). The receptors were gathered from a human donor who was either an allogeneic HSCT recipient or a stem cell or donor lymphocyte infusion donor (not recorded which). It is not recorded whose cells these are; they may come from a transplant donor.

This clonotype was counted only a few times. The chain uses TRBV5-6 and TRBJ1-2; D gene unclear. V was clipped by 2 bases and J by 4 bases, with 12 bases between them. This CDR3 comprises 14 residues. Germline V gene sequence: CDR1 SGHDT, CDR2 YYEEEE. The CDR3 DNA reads TGTGCCAGCAGCTTAGGTCGGGGTGGCTATGGCTACACCTTC. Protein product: CASSLGRGGYGYTF.

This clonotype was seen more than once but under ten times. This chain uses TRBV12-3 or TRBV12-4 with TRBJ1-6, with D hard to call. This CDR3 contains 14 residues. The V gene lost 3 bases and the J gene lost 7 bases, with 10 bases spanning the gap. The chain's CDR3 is CASSFQAMNSPLHF. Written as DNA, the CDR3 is TGTGCCAGCAGTTTCCAGGCAATGAATTCACCCCTCCACTTT.

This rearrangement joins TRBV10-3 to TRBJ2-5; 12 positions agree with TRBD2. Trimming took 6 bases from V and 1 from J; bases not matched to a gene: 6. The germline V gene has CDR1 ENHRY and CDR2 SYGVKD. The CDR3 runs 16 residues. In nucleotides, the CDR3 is TGTGCCATCAGCGGACTAGCGGGAAACCTCCAAGAGACCCAGTACTTC. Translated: CAISGLAGNLQETQYF.

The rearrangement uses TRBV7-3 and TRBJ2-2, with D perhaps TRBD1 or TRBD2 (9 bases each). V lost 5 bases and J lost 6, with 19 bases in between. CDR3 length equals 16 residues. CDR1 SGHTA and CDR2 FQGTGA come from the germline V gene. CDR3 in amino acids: CASSVLAGQGPGELFF. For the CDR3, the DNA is TGTGCCAGCAGCGTCCTAGCGGGACAGGGCCCCGGGGAGCTGTTTTTT.

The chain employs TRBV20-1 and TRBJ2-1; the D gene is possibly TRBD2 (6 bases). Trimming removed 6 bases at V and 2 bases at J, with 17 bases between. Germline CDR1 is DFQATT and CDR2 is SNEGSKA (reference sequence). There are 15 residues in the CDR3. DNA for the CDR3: TGCAGTGCCCGCCGGGTAGCGGCCCCCTACAATGAGCAGTTCTTC. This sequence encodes CSARRVAAPYNEQFF.

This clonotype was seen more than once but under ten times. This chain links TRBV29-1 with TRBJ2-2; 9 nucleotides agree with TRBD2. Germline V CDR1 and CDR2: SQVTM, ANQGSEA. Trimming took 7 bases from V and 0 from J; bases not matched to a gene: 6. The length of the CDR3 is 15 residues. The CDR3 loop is CSATTSGTNTGELFF. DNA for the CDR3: TGCAGCGCTACGACTAGCGGAACGAACACCGGGGAGCTGTTTTTT.

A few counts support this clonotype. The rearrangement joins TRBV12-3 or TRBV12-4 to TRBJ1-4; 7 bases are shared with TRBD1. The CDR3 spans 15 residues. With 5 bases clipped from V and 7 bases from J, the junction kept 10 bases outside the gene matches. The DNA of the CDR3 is TGTGCCAGCAGTCCCCCGACAGGGCTGATTGAAAAACTGTTTTTT. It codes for CASSPPTGLIEKLFF.

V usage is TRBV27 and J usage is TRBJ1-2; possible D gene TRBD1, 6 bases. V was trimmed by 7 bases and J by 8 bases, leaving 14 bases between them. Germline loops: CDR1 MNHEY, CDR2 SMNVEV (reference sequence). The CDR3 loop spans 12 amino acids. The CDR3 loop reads CASTERGGGYTF. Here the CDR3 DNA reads TGTGCCAGCACCGAGAGGGGGGGAGGCTACACCTTC.

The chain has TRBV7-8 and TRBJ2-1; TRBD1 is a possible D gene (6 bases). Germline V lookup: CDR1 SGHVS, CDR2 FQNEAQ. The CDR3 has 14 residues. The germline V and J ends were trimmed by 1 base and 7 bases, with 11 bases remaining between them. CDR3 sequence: CASSLGKGENEQFF. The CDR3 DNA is TGTGCCAGCAGCTTAGGAAAGGGGGAAAATGAGCAGTTCTTC. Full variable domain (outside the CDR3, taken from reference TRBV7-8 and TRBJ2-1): GAGVSQSPRYKVAKRGQDVALRCDPISGHVSLFWYQQALGQGPEFLTYFQNEAQLDKSGLPSDRFFAERPEGSVSTLKIQRTQQEDSAVYLCASSLGKGENEQFFGPGTRLTVL.

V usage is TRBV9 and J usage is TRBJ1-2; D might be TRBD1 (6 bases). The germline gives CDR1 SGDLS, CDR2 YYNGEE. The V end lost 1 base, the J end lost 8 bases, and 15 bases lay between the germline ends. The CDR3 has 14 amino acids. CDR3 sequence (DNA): TGTGCCAGCAGCGTAACTAGTCACAGGGACGGCTACACCTTC. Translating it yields CASSVTSHRDGYTF.

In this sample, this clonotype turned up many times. CDR3 in DNA: TGCGCCAGCAGCTTGATCACCGGGGCCACTGAAGCTTTCTTT. Protein: CASSLITGATEAFF. This chain connects TRBV5-1 to TRBJ1-1; D is perhaps TRBD1 (5 bases). V lost 1 base and J 4 bases, leaving 11 bases between the germline ends. The CDR3 sequence is 14 residues long. Germline V gene data show CDR1 as SGHRS and CDR2 as YFSETQ.

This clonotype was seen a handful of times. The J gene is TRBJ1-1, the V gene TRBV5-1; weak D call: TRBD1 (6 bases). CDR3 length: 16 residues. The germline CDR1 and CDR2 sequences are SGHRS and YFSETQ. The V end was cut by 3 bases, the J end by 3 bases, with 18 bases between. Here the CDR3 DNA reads TGCGCCAGCAGCTCCCGAGTCCACAGGGACGACACTGAAGCTTTCTTT. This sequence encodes CASSSRVHRDDTEAFF. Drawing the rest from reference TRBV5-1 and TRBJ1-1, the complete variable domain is KAGVTQTPRYLIKTRGQQVTLSCSPISGHRSVSWYQQTPGQGLQFLFEYFSETQRNKGNFPGRFSGRQFSNSRSEMNVSTLELGDSALYLCASSSRVHRDDTEAFFGQGTRLTVV.

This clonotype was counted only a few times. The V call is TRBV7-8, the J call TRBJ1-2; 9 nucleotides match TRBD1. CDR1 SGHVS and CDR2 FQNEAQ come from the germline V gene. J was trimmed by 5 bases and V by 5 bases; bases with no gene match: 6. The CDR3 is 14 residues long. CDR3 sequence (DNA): TGTGCCAGCAGCCTTCGGGACAGGGCATATGGCTACACCTTC. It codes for CASSLRDRAYGYTF.

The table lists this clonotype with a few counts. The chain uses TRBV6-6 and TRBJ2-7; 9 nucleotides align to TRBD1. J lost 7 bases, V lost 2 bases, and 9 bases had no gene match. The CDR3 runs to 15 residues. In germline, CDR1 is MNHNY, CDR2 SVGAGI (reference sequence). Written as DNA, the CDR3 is TGTGCCAGCAGTTACCGGACAGGGGTAGTTTGGGAGCAGTACTTC. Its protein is CASSYRTGVVWEQYF.

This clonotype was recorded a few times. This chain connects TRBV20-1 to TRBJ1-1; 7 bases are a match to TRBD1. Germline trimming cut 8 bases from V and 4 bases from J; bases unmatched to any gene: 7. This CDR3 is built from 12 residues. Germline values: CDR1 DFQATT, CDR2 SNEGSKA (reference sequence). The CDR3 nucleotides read TGCAGTTCCGACAGGGTGGTCACTGAAGCTTTCTTT. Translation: CSSDRVVTEAFF.

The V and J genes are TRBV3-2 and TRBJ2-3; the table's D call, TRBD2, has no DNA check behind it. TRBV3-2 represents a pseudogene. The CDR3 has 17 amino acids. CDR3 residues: CASSHNLSGRAGDTQYF. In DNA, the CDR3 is TGTGCCAGCAGCCACAATTTGAGCGGGAGGGCCGGAGATACGCAGTATTTT.

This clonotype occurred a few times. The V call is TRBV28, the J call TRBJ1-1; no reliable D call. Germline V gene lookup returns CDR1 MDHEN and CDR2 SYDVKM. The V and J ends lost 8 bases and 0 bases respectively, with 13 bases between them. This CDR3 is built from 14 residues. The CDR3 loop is CASGNGFMNTEAFF. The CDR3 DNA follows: TGTGCCAGCGGTAATGGGTTCATGAACACTGAAGCTTTCTTT.

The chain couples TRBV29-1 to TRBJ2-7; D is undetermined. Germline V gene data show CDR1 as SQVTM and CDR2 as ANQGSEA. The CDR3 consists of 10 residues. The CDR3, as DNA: TGCAGGCCCCGAGGATACGAGCAGTACTTC. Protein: CRPRGYEQYF.

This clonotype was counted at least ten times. CDR3 DNA sequence: TGTGCCAGCATCTCAGGGACAGCTGTCTCTGGAAACACCATATATTTT. Translated, it gives CASISGTAVSGNTIYF. The chain has TRBV7-3 and TRBJ1-3; TRBD1 matches 7 bases. Per germline, CDR1 SGHTA and CDR2 FQGTGA. The CDR3 has 16 residues. Germline trimming cut 7 bases from V and 0 bases from J; bases unmatched to any gene: 9.

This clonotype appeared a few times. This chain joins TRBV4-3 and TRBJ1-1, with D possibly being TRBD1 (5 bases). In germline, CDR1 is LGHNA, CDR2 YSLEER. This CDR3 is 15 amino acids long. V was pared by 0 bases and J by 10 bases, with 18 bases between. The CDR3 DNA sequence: TGCGCCAGCAGCCAAGAACCGGGGCTTTGGGTTGGAGCTTTCTTT. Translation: CASSQEPGLWVGAFF.

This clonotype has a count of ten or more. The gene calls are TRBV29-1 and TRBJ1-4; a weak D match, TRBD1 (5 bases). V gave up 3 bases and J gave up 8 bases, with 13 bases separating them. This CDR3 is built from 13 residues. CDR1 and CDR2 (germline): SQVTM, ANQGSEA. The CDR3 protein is CSVEGRGREKLFF. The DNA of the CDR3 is TGCAGCGTTGAGGGGAGGGGTCGGGAAAAACTGTTTTTT.